Listed below are T cell receptor beta chains from one sample, sequenced in a study of shared clonotypes between healthy human individuals. Using immunoSEQ multiplex PCR, the repertoire was profiled, and TCRdb retains in-frame clones only, with some absent. The data show some 2,000,000 clones, with approximately 95% seen just once and 0.13% held by the top ten. The sequenced sample consisted of naive CD4+ T cells sorted from blood. Every receptor here comes from a man aged 18 to 29 in good health. CDR3s include the opening cysteine and the closing phenylalanine or tryptophan. D genes are given only for firm matches. Expanded clones are given a class, and other clones once, few, many or no size at all.

.,TRBJ2-2,.,TRBV5-1,TGCGCCAGCAGCCCAGGCCTAACTAGCACATACACCGGGGAGCTGTTTTTT,CASSPGLTSTYTGELFF
.,TRBJ2-7,TRBD2,TRBV2,TGTGCCAGCAGCGATCCTGTAACTAGCGGGACCGAGCAGTACTTC,CASSDPVTSGTEQYF
.,TRBJ2-3,.,TRBV7-2,TGTGCCAGCAGCTTCGGGGACCTCACAGATACGCAGTATTTT,CASSFGDLTDTQYF
.,TRBJ2-3,.,TRBV6-1,TGTGCCAGCAGCGTACAAGGTGGGTCAGATACGCAGTATTTT,CASSVQGGSDTQYF
once,TRBJ1-3,TRBD1,TRBV9,TGTGCCAGCGGACCCACAGGGGCCGGAAACACCATATATTTT,CASGPTGAGNTIYF
.,TRBJ2-2,.,TRBV2,TGTGCCAGCCACCGGGACGGCAACACCGGGGAGCTGTTTTTT,CASHRDGNTGELFF
.,TRBJ2-7,.,TRBV18,TGTGCCAGCTCACCTCCACAGGGTAACTACGAGCAGTACTTC,CASSPPQGNYEQYF
once,TRBJ1-2,.,TRBV6-5,TGTGCCAGCGACGGTGGGGGTGGCTACACCTTC,CASDGGGGYTF
.,TRBJ2-7,TRBD1,TRBV7-9,TGTGCCAGCAGCTGGGGACAGAACTCCTACGAGCAGTACTTC,CASSWGQNSYEQYF
.,TRBJ2-1,.,TRBV6-5,TGTGCCAGCAGAGGGATAGGTATGGAGCAGTTCTTC,CASRGIGMEQFF
.,TRBJ2-3,.,TRBV5-4,TGTGCCAGCAGCTTGGCAGTGGGGAACACAGATACGCAGTATTTT,CASSLAVGNTDTQYF
once,TRBJ2-7,.,TRBV28,TGTGCCAGCAGGACGACCCCTTCCTACGAGCAGTACTTC,CASRTTPSYEQYF
.,TRBJ2-1,TRBD2,TRBV6-6,TGTGCCAGCAGGCGGGGACTAGCGGGAGGTCTGGGTGAGCAGTTCTTC,CASRRGLAGGLGEQFF
few,TRBJ2-1,TRBD1,TRBV7-6,TGTGCCAGCAGCTTAGGGGGGACAGGAGCTTACAATGAGCAGTTCTTC,CASSLGGTGAYNEQFF
.,TRBJ1-2,TRBD1,TRBV27,TGTGCCAGCAGACAGGGGACAGGGGATCCCTATGGCTACACCTTC,CASRQGTGDPYGYTF
once,TRBJ1-4,.,TRBV30,TGTGCCTGGAGCGGCAGAGGAACTAATGAAAAACTGTTTTTT,CAWSGRGTNEKLFF
.,TRBJ2-1,TRBD2,TRBV6-1,TGTGCCAGCAGGGAAAGACTAGCGGGAGAGCAGTTCTTC,CASRERLAGEQFF
.,TRBJ2-5,TRBD1,TRBV10-3,TGTGCCATCAATAATCAGGGGGCAGGGGAGACCCAGTACTTC,CAINNQGAGETQYF
.,TRBJ2-2,.,TRBV7-2,TGTGCCAGCAGCTTAGCTAGTAGTGATGCCGGGGAGCTGTTTTTT,CASSLASSDAGELFF
.,TRBJ1-2,.,TRBV4-2,TGTGCCAGCAGCCAGGAGTCAGGGTTTGATGGCTACACCTTC,CASSQESGFDGYTF
.,TRBJ2-1,TRBD1,TRBV5-1,TGCGCCAGCAGCTTGGTTGGGACAGGGTCCTACAATGAGCAGTTCTTC,CASSLVGTGSYNEQFF
.,TRBJ2-1,.,TRBV7-2,TGTGCCAGCAGCTCCGCCGGTTATCTCGGCAGTGAGCAGTTCTTC,CASSSAGYLGSEQFF
.,TRBJ2-5,.,TRBV2,TGTTCGGCGGGGCTCCAAGAGACCCAGTACTTC,CSAGLQETQYF
.,TRBJ1-2,TRBD1,TRBV2,TGTGCCATCGGGGACAGGGGGGTCCTCCCCTATGGCTACACCTTC,CAIGDRGVLPYGYTF
.,TRBJ1-3,.,TRBV28,TGTGCCAGCCTGCTGGACACGGGCTCTGGAAACACCATATATTTT,CASLLDTGSGNTIYF
.,TRBJ2-3,.,TRBV5-1,TGCGCCAGCAGCTCTCAGGGGGGGAGAGATACGCAGTATTTT,CASSSQGGRDTQYF
.,TRBJ2-2,.,TRBV5-6,TGTGCCAGCAGCCCTCCCCGACTGAGCGCGAACACCGGGGAGCTGTTTTTT,CASSPPRLSANTGELFF
.,TRBJ2-1,TRBD2,TRBV9,TGTGCCAGCAGCGTAGGGATACTAGCGGGAGAGGATGAGCAGTTCTTC,CASSVGILAGEDEQFF
.,TRBJ2-3,TRBD1,TRBV5-4,TGTGCCAGCAGCTCGGGACAGGGGGCGGCAGATACGCAGTATTTT,CASSSGQGAADTQYF
.,TRBJ2-7,.,TRBV4-1,TGCGCCAGCAGCCAAGGACTCAGGAACCCCTACGAGCAGTACTTC,CASSQGLRNPYEQYF
.,TRBJ2-7,.,TRBV6-1,TGTGCCAGCAGTGAAAAGTCCTGGGAGCAGTACTTC,CASSEKSWEQYF
.,TRBJ2-5,.,TRBV6-6,TGTGCCAGCATCTACGCGGGGACCCAGTACTTC,CASIYAGTQYF
.,TRBJ2-1,TRBD1,TRBV5-1,TGCGCCAGCAGCCGGACAGGGGGCAGTTATGAGCAGTTCTTC,CASSRTGGSYEQFF